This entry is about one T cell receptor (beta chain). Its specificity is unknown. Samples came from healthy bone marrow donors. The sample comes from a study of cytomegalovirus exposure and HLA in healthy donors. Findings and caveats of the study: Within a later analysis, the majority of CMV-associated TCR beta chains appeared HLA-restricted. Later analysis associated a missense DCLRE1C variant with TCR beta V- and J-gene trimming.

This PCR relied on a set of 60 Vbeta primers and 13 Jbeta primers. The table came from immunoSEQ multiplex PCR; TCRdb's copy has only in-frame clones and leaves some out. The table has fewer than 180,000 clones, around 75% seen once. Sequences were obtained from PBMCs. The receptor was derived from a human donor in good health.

CDR3 nucleotides: TGTGCCAGCAGCCCGTCCGGGGGAACAAACAATCAGCCCCAGCATTTT. This codes for CASSPSGGTNNQPQHF. The chain joins TRBV28 to TRBJ1-5, with D possibly matching TRBD1 (5 bases). The CDR3 covers 16 residues. Germline V gene data show CDR1 as MDHEN and CDR2 as SYDVKM. The V and J ends lost 6 bases and 3 bases respectively, with 18 bases between them.